This entry lists 10 T cell receptor beta chains sequenced from one sample in a study of glioma-infiltrating T cells. Using RNA template, CDR3s of TCR alpha and beta were amplified with iRepertoire arm-PCR. MiXCR, run by TCRdb on the multiplex PCR reads, gives a single entry per CDR3 protein. The sample contains 160,000 or so distinct CDR3 sequences, more than 35% of which appear only once. The sequenced sample was glioma tissue, nonneoplastic brain tissue, or PBMCs (not recorded which). The receptors were sampled from a human donor with low-grade glioma or glioblastoma, undergoing nonglioma brain surgery, or in good health (not recorded which).

This clonotype was observed at least ten times. The chain employs TRBV6-1 and TRBJ2-7; D possibly matches TRBD1 or TRBD2 (5 bases each). The CDR3 consists of 12 residues. Per germline, CDR1 MNHNS and CDR2 SASEGT. CDR3 sequence: CASSPSPGPSWV. DNA for the CDR3: TGTGCCAGCAGTCCCAGCCCGGGACCGAGTTGGGTC.

This chain connects TRBV19 to TRBJ1-3; the D is unclear. Trimming cost V 10 bases and J 8 bases, with 9 bases left between them. Germline assignment: CDR1 LNHDA and CDR2 SQIVND (reference sequence). The CDR3 is 10 residues long. The CDR3 coding sequence is TGTGCCACTGGCATCCACACCATATATTTT. It specifies CATGIHTIYF.

This clonotype came up many times. This chain uses TRBV18 with TRBJ1-1; TRBD1 matches at 11 bases. This CDR3 contains 15 residues. From germline, CDR1 is KGHSH and CDR2 LQKENI. The V segment lost 4 bases and the J segment 1 base; nucleotides outside the gene matches: 2. CDR3 bases: TGTGCCAGCTCACTAGGGACAGGGGGGAACACTGAAGCTTTCTTT. Its translation: CASSLGTGGNTEAFF.

This clonotype appeared many times. This chain connects TRBV4-1 to TRBJ1-1; D unresolved. CDR3 length: 13 amino acids. The V end lost 3 bases, the J end lost 4 bases, and 9 bases lay between the germline ends. Germline V gene data show CDR1 as MGHRA and CDR2 as YSYEKL. As DNA, the CDR3 is TGCGCCAGCAGCCAGTGGGTTGCCACTGAAGCTTTCTTT. Translation: CASSQWVATEAFF.

J is TRBJ2-5 and V is TRBV11-2; 11 bases are a match to TRBD2. Germline V gene data show CDR1 as SGHAT and CDR2 as FQNNGV. This CDR3 has 16 amino acids. V dropped 4 bases and J dropped 5; count of bases not matched to a gene: 9. CDR3 in DNA: TGTGCCAGCAGCTCCGGGACTAGCGGCATCGAGGAGACCCAGTACTTC. Translating gives CASSSGTSGIEETQYF.

This chain uses TRBV7-2 with TRBJ2-7; D might be TRBD2 (6 bases). Trimming took off 4 bases at V and 6 bases at J, with 16 bases between the two ends. The CDR3 has 14 residues. Germline V gives CDR1 SGHTA, CDR2 FQGNSA. The CDR3: CASSSQGGRSEQYF. CDR3 DNA: TGTGCCAGCAGCTCCCAAGGAGGGAGGTCCGAGCAGTACTTC.

As for this clonotype: A clone one base away is much larger, so this may be a read error. The chain couples TRBV14 to TRBJ1-2, with TRBD1 as a possible D gene (5 bases). Germline V gene sequence: CDR1 SGHDN, CDR2 FVKESK. Trimming left V 4 bases short and J 7 bases short, with 16 bases between. The CDR3 runs 14 residues. This CDR3 reads CASSLLTVTVGYTF. For the CDR3, the DNA is TGTGCCAGCAGCCTTCTGACAGTTACAGTTGGCTACACCTTC.

This sequence joins TRBV12-3 or TRBV12-4 and TRBJ2-7; D remains unclear. The CDR3 contains 13 residues. The ends were cut back, 0 bases at V and 0 bases at J, with 3 bases in the middle. CDR3 sequence: CASSLAHSYEQYF. DNA of the CDR3: TGTGCCAGCAGTTTAGCGCACTCCTACGAGCAGTACTTC.

The chain carries TRBV19 and TRBJ2-7; D is perhaps TRBD1 or TRBD2 (5 bases each). Germline V lookup: CDR1 LNHDA, CDR2 SQIVND (reference sequence). The CDR3 contains 15 residues. With 5 bases removed from V and 0 bases from J, the gap between germline ends came to 14 bases. This CDR3 reads CASSASGTGSYEQYF. The CDR3 DNA reads TGTGCCAGTAGTGCATCCGGGACGGGCTCCTACGAGCAGTACTTC. The whole variable domain, remainder taken from reference TRBV19 and TRBJ2-7, is DGGITQSPKYLFRKEGQNVTLSCEQNLNHDAMYWYRQDPGQGLRLIYYSQIVNDFQKGDIAEGYSVSREKKESFPLTVTSAQKNPTAFYLCASSASGTGSYEQYFGPGTRLTVT.

The chain is built from TRBV12-3 or TRBV12-4 and TRBJ2-2, with unresolved D. The CDR3 covers 14 residues. Trimming left V 3 bases short and J 6 bases short, with 11 bases between. The CDR3 DNA follows: TGTGCCAGCAGTTTCTTATACCCCCCCGGGGAGCTGTTTTTT. It is translated as CASSFLYPPGELFF.